The rows below give T cell receptor beta chains drawn from one sample of a study of CD8+ T cells in alopecia areata. Generated by immunoSEQ multiplex PCR, the TCRdb table keeps only in-frame clones and is missing some. The sample contains 90,000 to 120,000 clones, less than 90% of which appear only once. The source material was CD8+ T cells sorted from blood, sampled at week 24, from a patient treated with tofacitinib. These receptor sequences come from a human donor with alopecia areata. Both conserved end residues are part of each CDR3. Each record gives: J gene, D gene, clone size, V gene, CDR3 protein, CDR3 DNA. The D gene is left open where the match is weak. A clone size is listed for some rows: how often the clone was seen (once, few, many), or a class if it is expanded.

>TRBJ1-2|TRBD1|NA|TRBV5-1
CASSLGQGLDGYTF
TGCGCCAGCAGCTTGGGACAGGGTCTGGATGGCTACACCTTC
>TRBJ2-1|TRBD2|NA|TRBV29-1
CSVEGSSGGALSEQFF
TGCAGCGTTGAAGGATCTAGCGGGGGGGCCTTGAGTGAGCAGTTCTTC
>TRBJ2-5|NA|few|TRBV7-9
CASSLVSLQETQYF
TGTGCCAGCAGCTTAGTCAGCTTACAAGAGACCCAGTACTTC
>TRBJ2-2|NA|NA|TRBV5-4
CASSLGLAVYTGELFF
TGTGCCAGCAGCTTGGGTTTAGCGGTCTACACCGGGGAGCTGTTTTTT
>TRBJ1-3|NA|NA|TRBV5-4
CASSLFGALSGNTIYF
TGTGCCAGCAGCTTGTTCGGCGCCCTCTCTGGAAACACCATATATTTT
>TRBJ1-2|TRBD1|NA|TRBV14
CASSQGQGQGYTF
TGTGCCAGCAGCCAAGGACAGGGGCAGGGCTACACCTTC
>TRBJ1-1|NA|NA|TRBV5-6
CASSDERTEAFF
TGTGCCAGCAGCGACGAGAGAACTGAAGCTTTCTTT
>TRBJ2-7|NA|NA|TRBV5-4
CASSLNRESSYEQYF
TGTGCCAGCAGCTTGAACAGGGAGAGCTCCTACGAGCAGTACTTC
>TRBJ1-4|NA|NA|TRBV7-9
CASSLEQGPNEKLFF
TGTGCCAGCAGCTTAGAGCAGGGACCTAATGAAAAACTGTTTTTT
>TRBJ1-4|TRBD1|NA|TRBV4-3
CASSQSGGTANEKLFF
TGCGCCAGCAGCCAATCAGGCGGGACAGCTAATGAAAAACTGTTTTTT
>TRBJ2-3|NA|NA|TRBV6-5
CASSWDRDGGTDTQYF
TGTGCCAGCAGTTGGGACCGGGACGGAGGCACAGATACGCAGTATTTT
>TRBJ1-1|NA|NA|TRBV5-4
CASSRYRESRTEAFF
TGTGCCAGCAGCCGATACAGGGAGTCGCGAACTGAAGCTTTCTTT
>TRBJ2-5|TRBD2|NA|TRBV7-9
CASSRGGDVTQYF
TGTGCCAGCAGCCGGGGGGGCGATGTGACCCAGTACTTC
>TRBJ1-5|NA|NA|TRBV7-9
CASSLDSSNQPQHF
TGTGCCAGCAGCTTAGACAGTAGCAATCAGCCCCAGCATTTT
>TRBJ2-1|NA|NA|TRBV29-1
CSVDGHQSSYNEQFF
TGCAGCGTTGACGGACACCAAAGCTCCTACAATGAGCAGTTCTTC
>TRBJ2-1|TRBD2|NA|TRBV29-1
CSVAGTNPDNEQFF
TGCAGCGTCGCCGGGACTAACCCCGACAATGAGCAGTTCTTC